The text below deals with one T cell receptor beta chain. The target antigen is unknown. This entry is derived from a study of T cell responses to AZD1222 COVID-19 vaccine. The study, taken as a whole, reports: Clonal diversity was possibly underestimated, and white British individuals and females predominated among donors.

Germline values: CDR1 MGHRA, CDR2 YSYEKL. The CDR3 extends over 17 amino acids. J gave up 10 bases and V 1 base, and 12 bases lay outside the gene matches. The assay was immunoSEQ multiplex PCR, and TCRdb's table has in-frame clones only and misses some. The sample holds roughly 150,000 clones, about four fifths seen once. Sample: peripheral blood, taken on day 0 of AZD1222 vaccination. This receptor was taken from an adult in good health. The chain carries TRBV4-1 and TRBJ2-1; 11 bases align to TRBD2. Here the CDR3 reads CASSQVGLAGGNKEQFF. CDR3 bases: TGCGCCAGCAGCCAAGTGGGTCTAGCGGGGGGTAATAAAGAGCAGTTCTTC.